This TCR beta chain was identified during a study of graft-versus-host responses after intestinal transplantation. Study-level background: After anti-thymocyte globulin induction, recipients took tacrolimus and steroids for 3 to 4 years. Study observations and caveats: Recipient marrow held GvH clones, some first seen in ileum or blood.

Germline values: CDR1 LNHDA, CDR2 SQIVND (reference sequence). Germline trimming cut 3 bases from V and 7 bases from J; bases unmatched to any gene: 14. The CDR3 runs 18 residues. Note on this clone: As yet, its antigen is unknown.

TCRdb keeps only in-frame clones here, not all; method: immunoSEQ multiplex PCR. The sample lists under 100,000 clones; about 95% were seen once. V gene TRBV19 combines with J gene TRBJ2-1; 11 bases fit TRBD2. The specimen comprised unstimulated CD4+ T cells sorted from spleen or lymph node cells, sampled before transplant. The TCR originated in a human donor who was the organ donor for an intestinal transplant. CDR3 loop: CASSIYEVAGGVGNEQFF. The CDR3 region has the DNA TGTGCCAGTAGTATTTATGAGGTAGCGGGGGGGGTAGGTAATGAGCAGTTCTTC.